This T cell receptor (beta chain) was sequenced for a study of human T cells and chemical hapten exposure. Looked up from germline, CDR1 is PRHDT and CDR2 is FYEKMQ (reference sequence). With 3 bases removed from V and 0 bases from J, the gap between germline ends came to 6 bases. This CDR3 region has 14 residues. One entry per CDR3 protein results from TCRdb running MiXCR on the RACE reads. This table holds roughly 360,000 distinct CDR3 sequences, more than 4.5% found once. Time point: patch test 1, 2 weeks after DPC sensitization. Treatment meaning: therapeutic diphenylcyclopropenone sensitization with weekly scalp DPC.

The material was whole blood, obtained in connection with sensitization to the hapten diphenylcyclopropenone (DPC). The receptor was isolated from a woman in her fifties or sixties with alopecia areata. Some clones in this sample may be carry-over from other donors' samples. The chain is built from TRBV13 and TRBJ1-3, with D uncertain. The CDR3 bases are TGTGCCAGCAGCTTGAGCGCCTCTGGAAACACCATATATTTT. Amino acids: CASSLSASGNTIYF.